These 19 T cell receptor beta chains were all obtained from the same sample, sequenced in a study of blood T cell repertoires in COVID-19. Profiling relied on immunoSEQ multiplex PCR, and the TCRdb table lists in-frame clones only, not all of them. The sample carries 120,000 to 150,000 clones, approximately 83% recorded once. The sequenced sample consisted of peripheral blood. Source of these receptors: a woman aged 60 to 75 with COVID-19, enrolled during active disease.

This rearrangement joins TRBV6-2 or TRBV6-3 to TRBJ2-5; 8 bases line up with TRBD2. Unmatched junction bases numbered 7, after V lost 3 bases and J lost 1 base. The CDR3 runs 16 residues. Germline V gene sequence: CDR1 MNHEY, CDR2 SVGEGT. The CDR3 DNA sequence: TGTGCCAGCAGTTATGGGGCTAGCGGGCCCCAAGAGACCCAGTACTTC. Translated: CASSYGASGPQETQYF.

CDR3 bases: TGCGCCAGCAGCTTTGGGGCTAGCGGGAGACAAGAGACCCAGTACTTC. It codes for CASSFGASGRQETQYF. The rearrangement links TRBV5-1 to TRBJ2-5; 10 bases match TRBD2. Germline assignment: CDR1 SGHRS and CDR2 YFSETQ. The CDR3 consists of 16 residues. V gave up 2 bases and J gave up 2 bases; unmatched junction bases: 6.

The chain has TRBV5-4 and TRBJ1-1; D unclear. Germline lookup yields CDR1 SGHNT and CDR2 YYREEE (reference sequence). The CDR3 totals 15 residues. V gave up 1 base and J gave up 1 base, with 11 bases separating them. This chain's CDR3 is CASSLKQAGNTEAFF. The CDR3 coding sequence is TGTGCCAGCAGCTTGAAGCAGGCCGGGAACACTGAAGCTTTCTTT.

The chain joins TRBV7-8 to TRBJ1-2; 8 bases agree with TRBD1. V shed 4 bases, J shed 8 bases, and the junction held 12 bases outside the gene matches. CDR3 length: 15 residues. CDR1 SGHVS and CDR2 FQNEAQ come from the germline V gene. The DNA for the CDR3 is TGTGCCAGCAGCTCCCCAGGGACAGGCCTAAGAGGCTACACCTTC. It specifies CASSSPGTGLRGYTF.

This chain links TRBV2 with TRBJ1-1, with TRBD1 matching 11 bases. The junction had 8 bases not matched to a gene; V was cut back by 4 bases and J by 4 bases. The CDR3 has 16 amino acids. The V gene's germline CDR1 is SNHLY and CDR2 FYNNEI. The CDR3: CASSVNPGQGGTEAFF. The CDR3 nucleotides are TGTGCCAGCAGTGTTAACCCGGGACAGGGGGGCACTGAAGCTTTCTTT.

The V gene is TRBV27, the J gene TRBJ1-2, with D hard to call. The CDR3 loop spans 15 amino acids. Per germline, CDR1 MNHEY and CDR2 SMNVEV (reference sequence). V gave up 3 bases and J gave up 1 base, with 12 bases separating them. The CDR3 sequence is CASSFTNSLNYGYTF. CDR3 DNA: TGTGCCAGCAGTTTTACGAACTCCCTTAACTATGGCTACACCTTC.

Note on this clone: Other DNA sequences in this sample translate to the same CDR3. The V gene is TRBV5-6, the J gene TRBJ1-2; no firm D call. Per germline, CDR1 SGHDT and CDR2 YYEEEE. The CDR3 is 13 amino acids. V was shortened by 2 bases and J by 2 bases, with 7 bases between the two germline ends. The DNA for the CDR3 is TGTGCCAGCAGCTTAGAGGGAAACTATGGCTACACCTTC. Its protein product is CASSLEGNYGYTF.

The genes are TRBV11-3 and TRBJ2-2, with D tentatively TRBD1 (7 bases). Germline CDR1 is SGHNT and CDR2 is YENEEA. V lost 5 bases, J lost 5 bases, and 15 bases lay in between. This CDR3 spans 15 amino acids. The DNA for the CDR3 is TGTGCCAGCAGCGCCCACCAGGGGGGAACCGGGGAGCTGTTTTTT. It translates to CASSAHQGGTGELFF.

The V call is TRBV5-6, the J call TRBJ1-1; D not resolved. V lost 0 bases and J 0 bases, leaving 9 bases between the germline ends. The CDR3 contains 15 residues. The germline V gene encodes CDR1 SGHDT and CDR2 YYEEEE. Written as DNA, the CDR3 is TGTGCCAGCAGCTTGGGACAAATAGTGAACACTGAAGCTTTCTTT. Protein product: CASSLGQIVNTEAFF.

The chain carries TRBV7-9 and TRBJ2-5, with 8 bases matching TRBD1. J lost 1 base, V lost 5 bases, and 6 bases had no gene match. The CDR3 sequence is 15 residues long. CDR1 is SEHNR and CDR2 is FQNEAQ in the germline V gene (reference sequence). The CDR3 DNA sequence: TGTGCCAGCAGCCCCCAGGGGGCAACCCAAGAGACCCAGTACTTC. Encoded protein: CASSPQGATQETQYF.

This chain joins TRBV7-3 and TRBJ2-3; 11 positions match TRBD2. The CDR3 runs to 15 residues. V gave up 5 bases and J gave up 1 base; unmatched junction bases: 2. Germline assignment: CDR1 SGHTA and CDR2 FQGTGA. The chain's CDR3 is CASSKTSGGTDTQYF. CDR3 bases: TGTGCCAGCAGCAAGACTAGCGGGGGCACAGATACGCAGTATTTT.

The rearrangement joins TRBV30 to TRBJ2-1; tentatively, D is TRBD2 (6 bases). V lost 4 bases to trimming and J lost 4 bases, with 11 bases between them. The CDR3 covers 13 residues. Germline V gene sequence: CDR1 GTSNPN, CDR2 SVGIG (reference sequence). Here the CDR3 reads CAWKGTPYNEQFF. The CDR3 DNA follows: TGTGCCTGGAAGGGGACTCCGTACAATGAGCAGTTCTTC.

For the CDR3, the DNA is TGTGCCATCAGTGAAGGAGGTATGAACACTGAAGCTTTCTTT. Residues: CAISEGGMNTEAFF. The J gene is TRBJ1-1, the V gene TRBV10-3; no clear D gene. The CDR3 sequence is 14 residues long. V dropped 3 bases and J dropped 0 bases, with 8 bases sitting between them. Per germline, CDR1 ENHRY and CDR2 SYGVKD.

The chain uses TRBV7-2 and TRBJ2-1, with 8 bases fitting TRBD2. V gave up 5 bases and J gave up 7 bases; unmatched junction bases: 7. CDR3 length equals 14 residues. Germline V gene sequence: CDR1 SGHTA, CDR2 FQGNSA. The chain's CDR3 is CASSPGGVINEQFF. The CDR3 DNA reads TGTGCCAGCAGCCCGGGGGGGGTTATTAATGAGCAGTTCTTC. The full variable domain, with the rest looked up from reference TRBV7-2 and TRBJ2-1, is GAGVSQSPSNKVTEKGKDVELRCDPISGHTALYWYRQSLGQGLEFLIYFQGNSAPDKSGLPSDRFSAERTGGSVSTLTIQRTQQEDSAVYLCASSPGGVINEQFFGPGTRLTVL.

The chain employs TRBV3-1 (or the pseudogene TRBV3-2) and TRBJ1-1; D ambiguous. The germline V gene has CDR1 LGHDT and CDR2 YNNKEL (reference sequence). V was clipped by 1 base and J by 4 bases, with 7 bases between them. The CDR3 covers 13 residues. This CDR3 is CASSQVPGTEAFF. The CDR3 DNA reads TGTGCCAGCAGCCAAGTTCCCGGCACTGAAGCTTTCTTT.

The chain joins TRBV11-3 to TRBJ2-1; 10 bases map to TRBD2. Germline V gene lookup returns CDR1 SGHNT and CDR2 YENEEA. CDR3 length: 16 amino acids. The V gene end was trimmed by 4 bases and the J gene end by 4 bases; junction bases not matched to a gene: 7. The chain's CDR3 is CASSSSGGGLYNEQFF. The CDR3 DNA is TGTGCCAGCAGCTCTAGCGGGGGCGGCTTGTACAATGAGCAGTTCTTC.

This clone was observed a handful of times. The CDR3 DNA is TGTGCCACCAGCTCGGACAGGTCGAACACTGAAGCTTTCTTT. This codes for CATSSDRSNTEAFF. V gene TRBV24-1 combines with J gene TRBJ1-1; 7 bases fit TRBD1. J was trimmed by 1 base and V by 7 bases; bases with no gene match: 5. The germline V gene encodes CDR1 KGHDR and CDR2 SFDVKD. The CDR3 contains 14 residues.

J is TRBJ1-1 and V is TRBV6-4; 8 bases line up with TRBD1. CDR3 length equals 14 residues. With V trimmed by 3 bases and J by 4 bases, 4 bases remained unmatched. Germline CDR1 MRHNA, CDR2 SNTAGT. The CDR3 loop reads CASSETGASTEAFF. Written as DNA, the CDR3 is TGTGCCAGCAGTGAGACAGGGGCGTCCACTGAAGCTTTCTTT.

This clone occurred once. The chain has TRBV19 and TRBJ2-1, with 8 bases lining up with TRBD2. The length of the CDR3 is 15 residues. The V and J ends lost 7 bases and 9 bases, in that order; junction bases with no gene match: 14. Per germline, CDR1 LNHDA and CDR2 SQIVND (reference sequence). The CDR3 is CASMESGGPFSEQFF. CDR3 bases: TGTGCCAGTATGGAGAGCGGGGGACCATTTTCTGAGCAGTTCTTC.